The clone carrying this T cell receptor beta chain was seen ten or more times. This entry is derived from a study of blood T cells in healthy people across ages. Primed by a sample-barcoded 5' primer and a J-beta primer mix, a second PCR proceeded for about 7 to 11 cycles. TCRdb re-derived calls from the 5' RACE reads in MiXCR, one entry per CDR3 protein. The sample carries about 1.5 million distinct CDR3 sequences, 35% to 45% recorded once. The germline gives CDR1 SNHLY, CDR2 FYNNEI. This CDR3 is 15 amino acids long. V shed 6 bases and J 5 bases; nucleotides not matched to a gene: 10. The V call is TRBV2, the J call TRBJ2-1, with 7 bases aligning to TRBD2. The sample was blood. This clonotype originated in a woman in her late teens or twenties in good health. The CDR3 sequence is CASRNRLSGDNEQFF. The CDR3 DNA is TGTGCCAGCAGAAACCGCCTGAGCGGGGACAATGAGCAGTTCTTC. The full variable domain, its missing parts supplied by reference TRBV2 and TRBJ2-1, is EPEVTQTPSHQVTQMGQEVILRCVPISNHLYFYWYRQILGQKVEFLVSFYNNEISEKSEIFDDQFSVERPDGSNFTLKIRSTKLEDSAMYFCASRNRLSGDNEQFFGPGTRLTVL.